This record concerns one T cell receptor (beta chain) sequence. No antigen is known for it. With a J-beta primer mix and a sample-barcoded 5' primer, a second PCR ran roughly 6 to 12 cycles. TCRdb analysed the 5' RACE reads with MiXCR anew, one entry per CDR3 protein. The sample holds some 860,000 distinct CDR3 sequences; about 61% are singletons and the top ten take 25% to 30%. Germline CDR1 and CDR2: SQVTM and ANQGSEA. The ends were cut back, 7 bases at V and 8 bases at J, with 14 bases in the middle. The CDR3 consists of 11 residues. This record belongs to a study of blood T cells in healthy people across ages. Study-level points and caveats: Because donor CMV status was unknown, expanded clonotype changes were possibly confounded.

PBMCs, at least 7 million per sample, were isolated. The J gene is TRBJ1-1, the V gene TRBV29-1, with D perhaps TRBD1 (6 bases). The clonotype originates from a middle-aged man in good health. Material for sequencing was blood. The CDR3 nucleotides read TGCAGCGCTCTAACCGGGACAGAAGCTTTCTTT. This sequence encodes CSALTGTEAFF.